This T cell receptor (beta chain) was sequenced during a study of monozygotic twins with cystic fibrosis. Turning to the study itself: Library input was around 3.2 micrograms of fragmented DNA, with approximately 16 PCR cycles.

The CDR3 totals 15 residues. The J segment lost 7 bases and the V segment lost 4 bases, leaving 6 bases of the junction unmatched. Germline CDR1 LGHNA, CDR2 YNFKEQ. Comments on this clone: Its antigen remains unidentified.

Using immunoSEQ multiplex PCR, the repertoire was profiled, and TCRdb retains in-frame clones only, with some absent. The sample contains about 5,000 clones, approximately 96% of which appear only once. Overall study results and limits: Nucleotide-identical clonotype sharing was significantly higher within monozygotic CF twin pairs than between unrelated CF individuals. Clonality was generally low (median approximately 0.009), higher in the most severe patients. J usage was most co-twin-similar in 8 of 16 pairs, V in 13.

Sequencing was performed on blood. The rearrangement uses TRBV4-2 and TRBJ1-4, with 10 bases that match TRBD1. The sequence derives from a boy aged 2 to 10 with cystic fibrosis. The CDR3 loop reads CASSLTGGDAEKLFF. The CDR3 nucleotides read TGTGCCAGCAGCCTGACAGGGGGCGATGCTGAAAAACTGTTTTTT.